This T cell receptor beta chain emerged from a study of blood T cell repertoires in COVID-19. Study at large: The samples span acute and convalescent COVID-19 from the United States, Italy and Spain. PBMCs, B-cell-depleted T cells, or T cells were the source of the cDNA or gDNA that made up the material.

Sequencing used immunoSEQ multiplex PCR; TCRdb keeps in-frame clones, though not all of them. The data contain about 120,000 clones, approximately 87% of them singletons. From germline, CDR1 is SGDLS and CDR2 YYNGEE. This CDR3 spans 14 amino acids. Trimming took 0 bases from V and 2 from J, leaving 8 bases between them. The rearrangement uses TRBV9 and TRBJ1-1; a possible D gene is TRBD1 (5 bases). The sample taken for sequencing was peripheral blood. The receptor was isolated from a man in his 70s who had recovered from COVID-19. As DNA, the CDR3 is TGTGCCAGCAGCGTAGGAGACAGTAACACTGAAGCTTTCTTT. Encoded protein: CASSVGDSNTEAFF.